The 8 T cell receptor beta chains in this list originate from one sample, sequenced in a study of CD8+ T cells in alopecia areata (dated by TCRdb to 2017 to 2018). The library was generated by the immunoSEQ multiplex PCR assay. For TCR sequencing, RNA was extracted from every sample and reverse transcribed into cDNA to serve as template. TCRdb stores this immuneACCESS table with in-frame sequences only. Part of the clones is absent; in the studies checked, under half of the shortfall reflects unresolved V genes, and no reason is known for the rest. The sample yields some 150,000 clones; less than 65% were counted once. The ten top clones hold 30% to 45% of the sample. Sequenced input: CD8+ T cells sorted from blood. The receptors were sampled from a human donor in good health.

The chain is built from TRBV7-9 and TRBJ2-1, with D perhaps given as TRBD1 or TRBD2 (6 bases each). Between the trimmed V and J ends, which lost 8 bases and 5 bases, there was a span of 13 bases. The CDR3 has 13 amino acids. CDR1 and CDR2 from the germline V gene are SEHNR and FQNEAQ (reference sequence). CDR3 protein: CASLEGGNNEQFF. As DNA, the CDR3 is TGTGCCAGCTTAGAAGGGGGGAACAATGAGCAGTTCTTC.

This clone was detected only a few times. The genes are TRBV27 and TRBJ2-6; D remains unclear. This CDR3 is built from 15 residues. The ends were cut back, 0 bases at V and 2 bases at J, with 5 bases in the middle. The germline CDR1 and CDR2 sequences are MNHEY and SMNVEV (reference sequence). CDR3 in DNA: TGTGCCAGCAGTTTATCACCGGCTGGGGCCAACGTCCTGACTTTC. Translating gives CASSLSPAGANVLTF. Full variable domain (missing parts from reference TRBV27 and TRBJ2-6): EAQVTQNPRYLITVTGKKLTVTCSQNMNHEYMSWYRQDPGLGLRQIYYSMNVEVTDKGDVPEGYKVSRKEKRNFPLILESPSPNQTSLYFCASSLSPAGANVLTFGAGSRLTVL.

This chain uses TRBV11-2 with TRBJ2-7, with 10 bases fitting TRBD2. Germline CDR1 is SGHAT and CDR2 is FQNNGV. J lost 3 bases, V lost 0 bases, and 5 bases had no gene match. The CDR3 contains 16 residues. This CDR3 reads CASSLEGSGRGYEQYF. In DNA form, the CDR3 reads TGTGCCAGCAGCTTAGAGGGCAGCGGGAGGGGCTACGAGCAGTACTTC.

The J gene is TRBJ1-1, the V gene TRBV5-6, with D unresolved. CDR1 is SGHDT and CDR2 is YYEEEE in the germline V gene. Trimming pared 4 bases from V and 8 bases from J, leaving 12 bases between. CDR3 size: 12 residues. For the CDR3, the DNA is TGTGCCAGCAGCATATTCGGGGTGGAAGCTTTCTTT. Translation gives CASSIFGVEAFF.

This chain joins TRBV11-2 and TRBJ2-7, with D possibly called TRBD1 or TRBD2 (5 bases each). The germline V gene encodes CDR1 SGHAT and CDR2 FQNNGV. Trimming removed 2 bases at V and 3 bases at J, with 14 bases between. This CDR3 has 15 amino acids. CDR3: CASSLIGTGLYEQYF. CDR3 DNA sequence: TGTGCCAGCAGCTTAATCGGGACGGGTCTCTACGAGCAGTACTTC. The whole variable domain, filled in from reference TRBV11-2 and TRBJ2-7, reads EAGVAQSPRYKIIEKRQSVAFWCNPISGHATLYWYQQILGQGPKLLIQFQNNGVVDDSQLPKDRFSAERLKGVDSTLKIQPAKLEDSAVYLCASSLIGTGLYEQYFGPGTRLTVT.

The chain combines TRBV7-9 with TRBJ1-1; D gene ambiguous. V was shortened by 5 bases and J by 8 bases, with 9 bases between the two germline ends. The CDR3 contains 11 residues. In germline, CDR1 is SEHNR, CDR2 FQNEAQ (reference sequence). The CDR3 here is CASSLSGEAFF. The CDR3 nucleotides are TGTGCCAGCAGCCTATCCGGGGAAGCTTTCTTT.

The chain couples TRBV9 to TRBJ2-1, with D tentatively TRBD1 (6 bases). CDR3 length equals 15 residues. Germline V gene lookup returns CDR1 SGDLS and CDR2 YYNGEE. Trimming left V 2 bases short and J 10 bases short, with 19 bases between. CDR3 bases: TGTGCCAGCAGCGTTGGGTTAACTGGGGGCAGGGAGCAGTTCTTC. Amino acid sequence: CASSVGLTGGREQFF.

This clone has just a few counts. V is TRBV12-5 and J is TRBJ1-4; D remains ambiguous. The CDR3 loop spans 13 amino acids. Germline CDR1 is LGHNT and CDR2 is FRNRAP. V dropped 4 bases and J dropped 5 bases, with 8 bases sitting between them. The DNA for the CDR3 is TGTGCTAGTGGTTCCGATCTCAATGAAAAACTGTTTTTT. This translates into CASGSDLNEKLFF. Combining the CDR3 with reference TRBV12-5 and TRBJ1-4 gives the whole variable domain DARVTQTPRHKVTEMGQEVTMRCQPILGHNTVFWYRQTMMQGLELLAYFRNRAPLDDSGMPKDRFSAEMPDATLATLKIQPSEPRDSAVYFCASGSDLNEKLFFGSGTQLSVL.